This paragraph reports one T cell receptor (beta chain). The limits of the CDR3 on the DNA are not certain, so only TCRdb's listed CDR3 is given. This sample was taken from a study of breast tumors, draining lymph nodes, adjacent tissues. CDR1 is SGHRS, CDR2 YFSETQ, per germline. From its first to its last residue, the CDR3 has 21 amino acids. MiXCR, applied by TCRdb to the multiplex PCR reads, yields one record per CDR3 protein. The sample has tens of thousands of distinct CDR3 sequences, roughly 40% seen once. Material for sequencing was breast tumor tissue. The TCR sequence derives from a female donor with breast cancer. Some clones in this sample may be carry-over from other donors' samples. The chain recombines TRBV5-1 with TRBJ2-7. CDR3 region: CASSFYICSAQSADGYYEQYF.